Sequencing of this T cell receptor beta chain was carried out in a study of CD8 T cells in ankylosing spondylitis. TCRdb re-derived calls from the 5' RACE reads in MiXCR, one entry per CDR3 protein. Counted here are 400,000 or so distinct CDR3 sequences, roughly a quarter occurring once; the ten biggest clones make up about 0.89%. Study conclusions and caveats: Seemingly distinctive of ankylosing spondylitis blood was a TCR beta motif formed by eight highly homologous variants.

Only a few counts were recorded for this clonotype. No antigen is known for it. The CDR3 is 14 residues long. V lost 2 bases, J lost 2 bases, and 9 bases lay in between. Germline CDR1 and CDR2: MGHDK and SYGVNS. The chain employs TRBV25-1 and TRBJ1-1; the D gene is possibly TRBD1 (5 bases). Sequenced input: blood, either unsorted or a sorted T cell fraction (not recorded which). This sequence originates from a male donor with ankylosing spondylitis. The CDR3: CASSERGVNTEAFF. The CDR3, as DNA: TGTGCCAGCAGTGAAAGAGGGGTTAACACTGAAGCTTTCTTT.